One T cell receptor (beta chain) is described in this entry. No antigen is known for it. These data come from a study of T cells in Graves' hyperthyroidism and ophthalmopathy. Researchers took RNA transcripts and amplified the TCR beta CDR3 regions from them. First-round RT-PCR targeting the TCR CDR3 was performed with the HTBI primer set. TCRdb reanalysed the multiplex PCR reads using MiXCR and keeps one entry per CDR3 protein. Altogether 600,000 to 650,000 distinct CDR3 sequences are present, 15% to 20% being singletons, with the ten largest covering about 3.8%. Study-level findings and limits: Blood shared most expanded thyroid clonotypes above 0.001.

Stable Graves' hyperthyroidism meant no ophthalmopathy progression within 18 months. Researchers barred patients who had uncontrolled infection, other autoimmune disease, pregnancy or lactation. The CDR3 runs 14 residues. Germline V lookup: CDR1 SGDLS, CDR2 YYNGEE. Trimming removed 3 bases at V and 1 base at J, with 11 bases between. The specimen sequenced was blood. This TCR came from a woman between 25 and 40 years old with Graves' hyperthyroidism. The rearrangement joins TRBV9 to TRBJ2-7, with D perhaps TRBD1 (5 bases). The DNA for the CDR3 is TGTGCCAGCAGCGACGCGGACAATTCCTACGAGCAGTACTTC. It translates to CASSDADNSYEQYF.